Below are 20 T cell receptor beta chains sequenced from a single sample in a study of blood T cells in healthy people across ages (dated by TCRdb to about 2015). Libraries were built with 5' RACE. The instrument was an Illumina HiSeq 2500. A second roughly 7 to 12 cycle PCR used a sample-barcoded 5' primer and a J-beta primer mix. Using fastp trimming at Q25 and MiXCR clonotype assembly, TCRdb reanalyzed the public sequencing data and kept in-frame beta chains. Rows matching on CDR3 protein sequence are summarized as one entry with the most common DNA and genes. The sample table lists some 1 million distinct CDR3 sequences, 40% to 50% of them with a count of one. The ten biggest clones cover over 15% of the sample. Source material: blood. The receptors originated from a woman aged 60-75 years in good health.

The rearrangement links TRBV15 to TRBJ2-1; tentatively, D is TRBD2 (5 bases). The CDR3 has 15 residues. V lost 5 bases and J lost 4, with 15 bases in between. In germline, CDR1 is LNHNV, CDR2 YYDKDF (reference sequence). CDR3 in DNA: TGTGCCACCAGCGGAGGACGAGATGGTTACAATGAGCAGTTCTTC. Translation gives CATSGGRDGYNEQFF.

This sequence joins TRBV29-1 and TRBJ2-3, with 9 nucleotides matching TRBD2. CDR1 and CDR2 from the germline V gene are SQVTM and ANQGSEA. The CDR3 totals 12 residues. The CDR3 sequence is CTLAGATDTQYF. In DNA, the CDR3 is TGCACTTTAGCGGGAGCAACAGATACGCAGTATTTT.

This clonotype was recorded only once. The chain combines TRBV14 with TRBJ2-7; D remains ambiguous. The V gene's germline CDR1 is SGHDN and CDR2 FVKESK. This CDR3 comprises 13 residues. Trimming pared 6 bases from V and 3 bases from J, leaving 12 bases between. The CDR3 nucleotides are TGTGCCAGCAGTTCCAGGAAGGGCTACGAGCAGTACTTC. Protein product: CASSSRKGYEQYF.

Notes on this clonotype: A junction end diverges from the germline sequence, so it may reflect a read error. The chain uses TRBV20-1 and TRBJ1-1; 8 nucleotides match TRBD1. This CDR3 comprises 14 residues. CDR1 DFQATT and CDR2 SNEGSKA come from the germline V gene (reference sequence). In DNA form, the CDR3 reads TGTAGCGTCAGGGGGCCGCTTAGAGGAGGTGAAGCTTTCTTT. Translated, it gives CSVRGPLRGGEAFF.

V usage is TRBV6-6 and J usage is TRBJ2-6; D possibly matches TRBD1 or TRBD2 (5 bases each). The V gene's germline CDR1 is MNHNY and CDR2 SVGAGI (reference sequence). V dropped 8 bases and J dropped 0 bases, with 17 bases sitting between them. The CDR3 is made up of 17 amino acids. This CDR3 reads CASFPGRSTSGANVLTF. The CDR3 nucleotides read TGTGCCAGCTTCCCGGGACGGAGCACCTCTGGGGCCAACGTCCTGACTTTC.

J is TRBJ2-3 and V is TRBV28, with a tentative D call TRBD2 (6 bases). The CDR3 is 15 amino acids. CDR1 and CDR2 (germline): MDHEN, SYDVKM. V gave up 3 bases and J gave up 0 bases, with 10 bases separating them. CDR3 coding DNA: TGTGCCAGCAGTTTTCGGGAGCGCAGCACAGATACGCAGTATTTT. It encodes CASSFRERSTDTQYF. Full variable domain (rest looked up from reference TRBV28 and TRBJ2-3): DVKVTQSSRYLVKRTGEKVFLECVQDMDHENMFWYRQDPGLGLRLIYFSYDVKMKEKGDIPEGYSVSREKKERFSLILESASTNQTSMYLCASSFRERSTDTQYFGPGTRLTVL.

The chain joins TRBV12-3 or TRBV12-4 to TRBJ2-3; no firm D call. The V end lost 8 bases, the J end lost 1 base, and 7 bases lay between the germline ends. CDR3 length: 12 amino acids. CDR3 protein: CASGIRTDTQYF. DNA for the CDR3: TGTGCCAGCGGGATCCGCACAGATACGCAGTATTTT.

This chain joins TRBV6-5 and TRBJ2-7; the match to TRBD2 covers 7 bases. This CDR3 spans 13 amino acids. Losses at the gene ends were 6 bases for V and 2 bases for J; bases not matched to a gene: 4. Germline CDR1 is MNHEY and CDR2 is SVGAGI. CDR3 DNA sequence: TGTGCCAGCAGGGAGCGGGGCCCCTACGAGCAGTACTTC. Amino acids: CASRERGPYEQYF.

The genes are TRBV6-4 and TRBJ2-3; possibly TRBD2 for D (6 bases). Trimming pared 5 bases from V and 9 bases from J, leaving 21 bases between. Per the germline V gene, CDR1 is MRHNA and CDR2 is SNTAGT. This CDR3 is 15 amino acids long. The CDR3 DNA is TGTGCCAGCAGTCGGTTATGGGGACTCCTAAACACGCAGTATTTT. It is translated as CASSRLWGLLNTQYF.

The chain combines TRBV5-1 with TRBJ2-5; 9 bases match TRBD1. The DNA end is more similar to TRBJ2-7, so the J call may be wrong. The CDR3 is made up of 15 amino acids. In germline, CDR1 is SGHRS, CDR2 YFSETQ. CDR3: CASRHGGTGSVEQYF. The CDR3 DNA reads TGCGCCAGCAGACACGGAGGGACAGGGTCCGTCGAGCAGTACTTC.

The rearrangement links TRBV5-1 to TRBJ2-3; no clear D. CDR1 SGHRS and CDR2 YFSETQ come from the germline V gene. Trimming pared 0 bases from V and 4 bases from J, leaving 6 bases between. CDR3 length: 13 residues. The CDR3: CASSLVWADTQYF. CDR3 nucleotides: TGCGCCAGCAGCTTGGTATGGGCAGATACGCAGTATTTT. The full variable domain, rest sourced from reference TRBV5-1 and TRBJ2-3, is KAGVTQTPRYLIKTRGQQVTLSCSPISGHRSVSWYQQTPGQGLQFLFEYFSETQRNKGNFPGRFSGRQFSNSRSEMNVSTLELGDSALYLCASSLVWADTQYFGPGTRLTVL.

CDR3 in DNA: TGTGCCAGCAGCTTAAGGGTGATAAACACTGAAGCTTTCTTT. Protein: CASSLRVINTEAFF. The chain combines TRBV5-5 with TRBJ1-1, with D unresolved. V dropped 2 bases and J dropped 2 bases, with 10 bases sitting between them. The CDR3 contains 14 residues. Per the germline V gene, CDR1 is SGHKS and CDR2 is YYEKEE (reference sequence).

The CDR3 DNA sequence: TGTGCCAGCAGCTTAGAGTCGCTTGCAGATACGCAGTATTTT. This encodes CASSLESLADTQYF. This chain links TRBV11-2 with TRBJ2-3, with D unresolved. CDR3 length: 14 amino acids. The V gene lost 0 bases and the J gene lost 4 bases, with 8 bases spanning the gap. From germline, CDR1 is SGHAT and CDR2 FQNNGV.

The chain couples TRBV3-1 to TRBJ2-7, with D hard to call. The CDR3 spans 15 residues. The germline V and J ends were trimmed by 0 bases and 0 bases, with 9 bases remaining between them. Germline-derived CDR1 and CDR2 are LGHDT and YNNKEL (reference sequence). In nucleotides, the CDR3 is TGTGCCAGCAGCCAAGAAGGGATCTTCTCCTACGAGCAGTACTTC. This codes for CASSQEGIFSYEQYF.

The chain combines TRBV11-2 with TRBJ2-5, with 9 bases fitting TRBD1. The CDR3 contains 16 residues. The ends lost 2 bases at V and 11 bases at J; junction bases unmatched: 15. CDR1 and CDR2 (germline): SGHAT, FQNNGV. DNA of the CDR3: TGTGCCAGCAGCTTACACGGGACAGGGCCGTTCGATGAGCAGTACTTC. Amino acid sequence: CASSLHGTGPFDEQYF.

In regard to this clonotype: One end of the junction varies from germline; a read error may be responsible. This chain's CDR3 is CACSEELASQETQYF. The CDR3, as DNA: TGTGCCTGCAGTGAAGAACTAGCGAGCCAAGAGACCCAGTACTTC. The chain is built from TRBV2 and TRBJ2-5, with 7 bases matching TRBD2. Germline CDR1 and CDR2: SNHLY and FYNNEI. The CDR3 has 15 amino acids.

Worth noting for this clonotype: Given a much more abundant clone one base away, this may be a read error. V usage is TRBV14 and J usage is TRBJ2-1; TRBD1 or TRBD2 may be the D gene (5 bases each). The CDR3 runs to 17 residues. Trimming took 1 base from V and 3 from J, leaving 16 bases between them. Germline CDR1 reads SGHDN; CDR2 reads FVKESK. CDR3 residues: CASSQALGDGDYNEQFF. The CDR3 DNA sequence: TGTGCCAGCAGCCAAGCTCTAGGGGACGGAGACTACAATGAGCAGTTCTTC.

V is TRBV20-1 and J is TRBJ2-7, with D possibly matching TRBD2 (5 bases). The CDR3 sequence is 14 residues long. Germline CDR1 reads DFQATT; CDR2 reads SNEGSKA (reference sequence). Trimming took off 2 bases at V and 3 bases at J, with 14 bases between the two ends. CDR3 in DNA: TGCAGTGCTAGATTCCCGACGGGAATCTACGAGCAGTACTTC. It is translated as CSARFPTGIYEQYF.

The chain carries TRBV19 and TRBJ2-1; TRBD2 matches at 10 bases. This CDR3 is built from 17 residues. The germline CDR1 and CDR2 sequences are LNHDA and SQIVND (reference sequence). Trimming cost V 5 bases and J 6 bases; bases outside gene matches: 13. CDR3 in DNA: TGTGCCAGTAGTCTCCTAGCGGGAGTAAGCCTAGGCAATGAGCAGTTCTTC. This encodes CASSLLAGVSLGNEQFF.

The chain couples TRBV11-2 to TRBJ2-1; 9 bases map to TRBD2. Losses at the gene ends were 5 bases for V and 12 bases for J; bases not matched to a gene: 8. In germline, CDR1 is SGHAT, CDR2 FQNNGV. This CDR3 has 13 amino acids. The CDR3 here is CASSQTLAGVQFF. The CDR3 bases are TGTGCCAGCAGCCAAACCTTAGCGGGAGTGCAGTTCTTC.